These 8 T cell receptor beta chains came from one sample sequenced in a study of cytomegalovirus exposure and HLA in healthy donors (dated 2017 in TCRdb). The library was made by the immunoSEQ multiplex PCR assay. The multiplex PCR relied on a mix of 60 forward primers for TCR Vbeta segments and 13 reverse primers for TCR Jbeta segments. As stored in TCRdb, this immuneACCESS dataset retains in-frame rearrangements with V and J assigned. A fraction of the clones does not appear; measured against another copy, unresolved V genes explain less than half of the discrepancy, and the remainder lacks a known reason. In this sample the table shows 95,000 to 120,000 clones, 65% to 85% of which occur a single time. The ten largest make up approximately 2.7% of the sample. Sample: PBMCs. The receptors originated from a young woman in good health and CMV-seronegative.

The chain is built from TRBV21-1 and TRBJ2-2; the tabulated D call, TRBD2, remains unverified against the DNA. TRBV21-1 is reported as a pseudogene. The CDR3 totals 20 residues. The CDR3 loop reads CASSPLRASGRDTNTGELFF. CDR3 coding DNA: TGTGCCAGCAGCCCTCTTAGGGCTAGCGGGAGAGATACGAACACCGGGGAGCTGTTTTTT.

The chain has TRBV6-6 and TRBJ1-1; TRBD1 might be the D (6 bases). CDR1 and CDR2 (germline): MNHNY, SVGAGI (reference sequence). The CDR3 length is 14 residues. The V end was cut by 5 bases, the J end by 6 bases, with 16 bases between. The CDR3 here is CASSNRAVNSEAFF. CDR3 DNA: TGTGCCAGCAGTAACAGGGCTGTAAACTCTGAAGCTTTCTTT.

J is TRBJ1-2 and V is TRBV7-8; no definite D call. Germline lookup yields CDR1 SGHVS and CDR2 FQNEAQ. The CDR3 runs 10 residues. Trimming left V 5 bases short and J 5 bases short, with 3 bases between. CDR3 DNA: TGTGCCAGCAGCACATATGGCTACACCTTC. It is translated as CASSTYGYTF.

This rearrangement joins TRBV28 to TRBJ1-3; D unresolved. The CDR3 spans 12 residues. V gave up 5 bases and J gave up 1 base, with 3 bases separating them. The germline gives CDR1 MDHEN, CDR2 SYDVKM. The CDR3 region has the DNA TGTGCCAGCAGTCGGTCTGGAAACACCATATATTTT. Encoded protein: CASSRSGNTIYF.

The chain links TRBV7-9 to TRBJ2-2; perhaps TRBD1 as D (5 bases). V was shortened by 6 bases and J by 6 bases, with 14 bases between the two germline ends. CDR3 length: 14 residues. Germline V gene lookup returns CDR1 SEHNR and CDR2 FQNEAQ (reference sequence). CDR3 sequence (DNA): TGTGCCAGCAGACTGGGGCTCAACGCCGGGGAGCTGTTTTTT. It is translated as CASRLGLNAGELFF.

This chain joins TRBV4-2 and TRBJ1-1; D unresolved. This CDR3 has 13 amino acids. Trimming removed 0 bases at V and 1 base at J, with 3 bases between. CDR1 and CDR2 (germline): LGHNA, YNFKEQ. CDR3 amino acids: CASSQEQNTEAFF. The CDR3 nucleotides are TGTGCCAGCAGCCAAGAACAGAACACTGAAGCTTTCTTT.

The J gene is TRBJ1-2, the V gene TRBV19; TRBD1 matches 9 bases. Trimming at V came to 4 bases and at J to 8 bases, leaving 5 bases not matched to a gene. This CDR3 has 13 amino acids. CDR1 and CDR2 from the germline V gene are LNHDA and SQIVND (reference sequence). In nucleotides, the CDR3 is TGTGCCAGTAGTACGGACAGGGGAAGGGGCTACACCTTC. Translated: CASSTDRGRGYTF.

This clone was observed a single time. The rearrangement links TRBV6-1 to TRBJ2-1; a weak D match, TRBD2 (5 bases). CDR1 is MNHNS, CDR2 SASEGT, per germline. V was shortened by 5 bases and J by 2 bases, with 7 bases between the two germline ends. CDR3 length: 13 amino acids. In DNA, the CDR3 is TGTGCCAGCAGTCGGGGTGCCTACAATGAGCAGTTCTTC. This translates into CASSRGAYNEQFF.